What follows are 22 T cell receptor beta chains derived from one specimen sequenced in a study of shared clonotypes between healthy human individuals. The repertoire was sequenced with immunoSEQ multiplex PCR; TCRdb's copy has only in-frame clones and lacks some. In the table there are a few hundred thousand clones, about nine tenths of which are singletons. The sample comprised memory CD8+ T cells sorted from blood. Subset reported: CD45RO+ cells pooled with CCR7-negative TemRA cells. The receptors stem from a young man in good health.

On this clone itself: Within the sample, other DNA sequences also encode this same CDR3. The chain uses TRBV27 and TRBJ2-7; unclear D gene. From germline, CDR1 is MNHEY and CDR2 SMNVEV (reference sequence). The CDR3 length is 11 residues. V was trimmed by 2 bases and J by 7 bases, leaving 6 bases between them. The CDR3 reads CASSLGGEQYF. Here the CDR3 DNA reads TGTGCCAGCAGTTTAGGTGGGGAGCAGTACTTC.

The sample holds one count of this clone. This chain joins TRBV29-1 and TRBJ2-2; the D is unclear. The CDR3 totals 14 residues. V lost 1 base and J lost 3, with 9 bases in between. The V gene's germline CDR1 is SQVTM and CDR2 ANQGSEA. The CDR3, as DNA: TGCAGCGTTGAAGGCTTAACAGACACCGGGGAGCTGTTTTTT. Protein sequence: CSVEGLTDTGELFF.

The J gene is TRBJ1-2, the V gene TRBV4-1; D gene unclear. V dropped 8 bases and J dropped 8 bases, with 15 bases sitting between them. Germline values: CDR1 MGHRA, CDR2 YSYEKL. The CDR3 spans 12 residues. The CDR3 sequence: CASGESIGGYTF. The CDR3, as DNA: TGCGCCAGCGGTGAATCCATAGGCGGCTACACCTTC.

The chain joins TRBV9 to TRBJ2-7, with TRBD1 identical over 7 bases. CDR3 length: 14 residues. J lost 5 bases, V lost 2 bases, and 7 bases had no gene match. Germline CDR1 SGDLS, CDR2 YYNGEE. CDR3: CASSVSGTANEQYF. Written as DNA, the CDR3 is TGTGCCAGCAGCGTCTCCGGGACAGCTAACGAGCAGTACTTC.

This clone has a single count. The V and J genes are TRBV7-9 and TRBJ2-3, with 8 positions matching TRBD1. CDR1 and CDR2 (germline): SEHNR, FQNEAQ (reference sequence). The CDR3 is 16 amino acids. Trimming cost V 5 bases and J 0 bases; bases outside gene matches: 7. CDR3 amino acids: CASSELDRGSTDTQYF. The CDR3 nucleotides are TGTGCCAGCAGCGAGCTCGACAGGGGAAGCACAGATACGCAGTATTTT.

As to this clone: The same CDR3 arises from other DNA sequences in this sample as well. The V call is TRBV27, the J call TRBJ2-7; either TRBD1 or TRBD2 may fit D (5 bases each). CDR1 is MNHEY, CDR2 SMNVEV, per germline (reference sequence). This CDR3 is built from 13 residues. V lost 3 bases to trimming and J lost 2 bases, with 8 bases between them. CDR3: CASSFQGAYEQYF. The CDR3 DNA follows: TGTGCCAGCAGTTTCCAGGGAGCCTACGAGCAGTACTTC.

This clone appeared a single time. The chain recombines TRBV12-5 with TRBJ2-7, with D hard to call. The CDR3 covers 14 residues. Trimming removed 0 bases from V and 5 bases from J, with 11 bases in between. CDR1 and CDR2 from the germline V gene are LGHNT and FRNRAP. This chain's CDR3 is CASGLVPDQDEQYF. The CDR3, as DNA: TGTGCTAGTGGTTTGGTACCCGATCAGGACGAGCAGTACTTC.

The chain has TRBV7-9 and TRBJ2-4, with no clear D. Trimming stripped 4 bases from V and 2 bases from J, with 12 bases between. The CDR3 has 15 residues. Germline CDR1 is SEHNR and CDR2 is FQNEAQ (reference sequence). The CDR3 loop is CASSSQVGTKNIQYF. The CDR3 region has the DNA TGTGCCAGCAGCTCACAAGTGGGGACCAAAAACATTCAGTACTTC.

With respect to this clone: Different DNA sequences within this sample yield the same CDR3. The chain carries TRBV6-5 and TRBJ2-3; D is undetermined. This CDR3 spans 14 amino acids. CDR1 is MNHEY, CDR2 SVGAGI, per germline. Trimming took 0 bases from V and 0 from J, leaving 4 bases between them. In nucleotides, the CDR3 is TGTGCCAGCAGTTACTCGGGTAGCACAGATACGCAGTATTTT. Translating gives CASSYSGSTDTQYF.

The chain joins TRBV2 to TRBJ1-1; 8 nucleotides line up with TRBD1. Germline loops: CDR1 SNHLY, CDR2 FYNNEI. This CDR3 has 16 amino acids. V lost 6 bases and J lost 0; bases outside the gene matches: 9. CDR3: CASREDRAWLNTEAFF. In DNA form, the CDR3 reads TGTGCCAGCAGAGAGGACAGGGCGTGGTTGAACACTGAAGCTTTCTTT.

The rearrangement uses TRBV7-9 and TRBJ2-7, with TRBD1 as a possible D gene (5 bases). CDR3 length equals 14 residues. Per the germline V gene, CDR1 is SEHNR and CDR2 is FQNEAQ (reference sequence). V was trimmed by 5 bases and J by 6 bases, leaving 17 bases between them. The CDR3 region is CASSGDSLSVEQYF. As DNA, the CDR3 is TGTGCCAGCAGCGGCGACAGTCTAAGTGTCGAGCAGTACTTC.

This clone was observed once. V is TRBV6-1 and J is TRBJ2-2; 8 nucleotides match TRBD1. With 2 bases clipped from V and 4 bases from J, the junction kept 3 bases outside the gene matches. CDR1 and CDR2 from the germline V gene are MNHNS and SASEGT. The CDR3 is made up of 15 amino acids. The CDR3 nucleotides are TGTGCCAGCAGTGAACTGACAGGGGTCACCGGGGAGCTGTTTTTT. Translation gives CASSELTGVTGELFF.

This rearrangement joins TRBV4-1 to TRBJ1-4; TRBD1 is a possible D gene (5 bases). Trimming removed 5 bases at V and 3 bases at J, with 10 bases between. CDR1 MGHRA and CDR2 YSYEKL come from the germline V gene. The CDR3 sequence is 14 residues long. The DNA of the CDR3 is TGCGCCAGCAGCTACGACAGCCCTAATGAAAAACTGTTTTTT. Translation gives CASSYDSPNEKLFF.

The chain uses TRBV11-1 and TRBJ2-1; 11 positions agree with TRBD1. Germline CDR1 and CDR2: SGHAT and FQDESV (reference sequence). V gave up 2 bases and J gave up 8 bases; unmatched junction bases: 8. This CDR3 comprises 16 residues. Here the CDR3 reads CASSLIGTGGAYEQFF. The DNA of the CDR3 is TGTGCCAGCAGCTTAATCGGGACAGGGGGTGCCTATGAGCAGTTCTTC.

CDR3 coding DNA: TGCGCCAGCAGCCATGGGCTAGGATTAATGGAGGAGCAGTTCTTC. This encodes CASSHGLGLMEEQFF. V usage is TRBV4-3 and J usage is TRBJ2-1; D gene unclear. Germline CDR1 and CDR2: LGHNA and YSLEER. The V gene lost 3 bases and the J gene lost 10 bases, with 19 bases spanning the gap. The CDR3 runs 15 residues.

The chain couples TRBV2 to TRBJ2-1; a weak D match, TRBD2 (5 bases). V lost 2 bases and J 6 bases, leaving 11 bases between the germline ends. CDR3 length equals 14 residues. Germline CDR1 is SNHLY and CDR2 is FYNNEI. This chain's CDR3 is CASSEKASSNEQFF. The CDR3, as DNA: TGTGCCAGCAGTGAAAAGGCTAGCAGCAATGAGCAGTTCTTC.

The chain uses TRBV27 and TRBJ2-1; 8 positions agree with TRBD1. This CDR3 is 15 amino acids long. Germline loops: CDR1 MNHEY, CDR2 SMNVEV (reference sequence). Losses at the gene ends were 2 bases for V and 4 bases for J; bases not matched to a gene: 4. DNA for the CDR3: TGTGCCAGCAGTTTAGCGGGACAGGTGTACAATGAGCAGTTCTTC. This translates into CASSLAGQVYNEQFF.

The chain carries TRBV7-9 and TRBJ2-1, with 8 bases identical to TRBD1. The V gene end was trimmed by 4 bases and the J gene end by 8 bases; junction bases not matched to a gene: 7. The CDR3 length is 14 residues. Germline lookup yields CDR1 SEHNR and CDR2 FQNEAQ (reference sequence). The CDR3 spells CASSSSDRVHEQFF. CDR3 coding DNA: TGTGCCAGCAGCTCATCGGACAGGGTCCATGAGCAGTTCTTC.

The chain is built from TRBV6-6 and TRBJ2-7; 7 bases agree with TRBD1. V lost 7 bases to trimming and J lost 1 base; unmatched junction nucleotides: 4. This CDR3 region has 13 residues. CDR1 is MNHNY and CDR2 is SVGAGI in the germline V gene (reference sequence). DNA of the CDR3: TGTGCCAGCACTCGGGACAGTTCCTACGAGCAGTACTTC. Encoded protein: CASTRDSSYEQYF.

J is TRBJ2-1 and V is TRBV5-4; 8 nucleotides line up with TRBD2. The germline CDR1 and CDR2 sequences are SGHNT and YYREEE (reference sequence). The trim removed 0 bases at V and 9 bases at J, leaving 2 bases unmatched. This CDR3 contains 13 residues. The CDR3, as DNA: TGTGCCAGCAGCTTGGGGCTAGCGGGTGAGCAGTTCTTC. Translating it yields CASSLGLAGEQFF.

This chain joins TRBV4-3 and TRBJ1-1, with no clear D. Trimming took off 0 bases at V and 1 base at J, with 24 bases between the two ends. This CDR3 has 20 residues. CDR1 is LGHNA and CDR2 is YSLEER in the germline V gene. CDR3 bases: TGCGCCAGCAGCCAAGATCCCATTCCTCCGGGCGGCGGACCGAACACTGAAGCTTTCTTT. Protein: CASSQDPIPPGGGPNTEAFF.

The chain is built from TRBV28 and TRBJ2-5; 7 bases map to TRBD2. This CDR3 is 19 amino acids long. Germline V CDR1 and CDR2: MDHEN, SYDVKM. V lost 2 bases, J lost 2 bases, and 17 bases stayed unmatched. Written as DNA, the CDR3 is TGTGCCAGCAGTTTAATAGGAGCGGGGCTGACGACACCTCAAGAGACCCAGTACTTC. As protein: CASSLIGAGLTTPQETQYF.